The T cell receptor (beta chain) under discussion was sequenced for a study of T-cell reconstitution after alpha-beta-depleted transplantation in children. V was clipped by 5 bases and J by 2 bases; unmatched bases: 15. CDR3 length equals 17 residues. CDR1 and CDR2 (germline): MNHNS, SASEGT. As it was prepared, the TCRbeta library received unique molecular identifiers. TCRdb re-analysed the PCR reads in MiXCR, keeping a single row per CDR3 protein. The sample holds about 400,000 distinct CDR3 sequences; 15% to 20% are singletons and the top ten take 25% to 35%. The sequence derives from a boy under two years old who had a stem cell transplant for Wiskott-Aldrich syndrome, so the T cells may come from the graft donor. The chain carries TRBV6-1 and TRBJ2-7; 7 bases line up with TRBD1. Specimen: PBMCs, mostly from graft donor cells, collected 360 days after TCRalphabeta/CD19-depleted stem cell transplant. CDR3 in amino acids: CASSRRARQGIPYEQYF. The CDR3 DNA is TGTGCCAGCAGTCGCAGAGCAAGACAGGGAATCCCCTACGAGCAGTACTTC.